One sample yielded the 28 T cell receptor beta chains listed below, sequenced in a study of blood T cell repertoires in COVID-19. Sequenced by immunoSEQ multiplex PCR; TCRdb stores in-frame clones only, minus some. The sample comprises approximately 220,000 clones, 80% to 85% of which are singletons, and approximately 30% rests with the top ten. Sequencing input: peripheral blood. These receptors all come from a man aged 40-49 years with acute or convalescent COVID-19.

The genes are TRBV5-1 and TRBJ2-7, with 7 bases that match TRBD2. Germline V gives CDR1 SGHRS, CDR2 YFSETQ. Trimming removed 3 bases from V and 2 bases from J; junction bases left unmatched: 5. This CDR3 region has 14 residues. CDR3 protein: CASSWIGTTYEQYF. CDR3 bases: TGCGCCAGCAGCTGGATAGGGACTACCTACGAGCAGTACTTC.

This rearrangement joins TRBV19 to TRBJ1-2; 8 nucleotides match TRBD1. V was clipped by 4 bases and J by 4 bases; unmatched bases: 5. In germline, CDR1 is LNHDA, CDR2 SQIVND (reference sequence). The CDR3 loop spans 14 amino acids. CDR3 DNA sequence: TGTGCCAGTAGTACAGGGGGCGGAATCTATGGCTACACCTTC. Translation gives CASSTGGGIYGYTF.

CDR3 in amino acids: CASSHRREGLEQYF. CDR3 bases: TGTGCCAGCAGCCACCGGCGGGAGGGCCTCGAGCAGTACTTC. This sequence joins TRBV7-9 and TRBJ2-7; 9 positions match TRBD2. CDR1 SEHNR and CDR2 FQNEAQ come from the germline V gene (reference sequence). This CDR3 has 14 amino acids. The V and J ends lost 5 bases and 6 bases, in that order; junction bases with no gene match: 8.

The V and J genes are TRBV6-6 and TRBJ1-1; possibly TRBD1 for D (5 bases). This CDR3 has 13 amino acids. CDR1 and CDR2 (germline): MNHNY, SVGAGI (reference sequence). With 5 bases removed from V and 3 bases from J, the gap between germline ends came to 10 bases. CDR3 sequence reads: CASSMDIYTEAFF. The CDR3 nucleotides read TGTGCCAGCAGTATGGACATTTACACTGAAGCTTTCTTT.

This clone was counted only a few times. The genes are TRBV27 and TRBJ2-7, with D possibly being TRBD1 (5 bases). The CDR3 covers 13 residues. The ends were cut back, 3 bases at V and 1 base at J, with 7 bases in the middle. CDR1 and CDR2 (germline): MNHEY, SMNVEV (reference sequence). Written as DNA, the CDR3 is TGTGCCAGCAGTTTGGGGCATTCCTACGAGCAGTACTTC. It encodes CASSLGHSYEQYF.

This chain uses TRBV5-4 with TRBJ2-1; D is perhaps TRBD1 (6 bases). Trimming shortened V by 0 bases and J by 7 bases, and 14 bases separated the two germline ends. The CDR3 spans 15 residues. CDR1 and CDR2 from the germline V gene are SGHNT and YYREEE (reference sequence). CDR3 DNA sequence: TGTGCCAGCAGCTTGGGTAGTAACAGGGTTAATGAGCAGTTCTTC. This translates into CASSLGSNRVNEQFF. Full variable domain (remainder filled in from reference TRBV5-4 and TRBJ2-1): ETGVTQSPTHLIKTRGQQVTLRCSSQSGHNTVSWYQQALGQGPQFIFQYYREEENGRGNFPPRFSGLQFPNYSSELNVNALELDDSALYLCASSLGSNRVNEQFFGPGTRLTVL.

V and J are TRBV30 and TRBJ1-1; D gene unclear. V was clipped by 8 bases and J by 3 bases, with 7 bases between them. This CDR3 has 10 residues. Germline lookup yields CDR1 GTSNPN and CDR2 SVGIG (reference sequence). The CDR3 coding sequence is TGTGCCGCGAGGGACACTGAAGCTTTCTTT. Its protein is CAARDTEAFF.

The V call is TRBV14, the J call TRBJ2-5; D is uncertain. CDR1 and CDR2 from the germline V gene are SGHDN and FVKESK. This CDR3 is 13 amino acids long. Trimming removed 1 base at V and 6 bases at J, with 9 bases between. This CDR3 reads CASSQATIQTQYF. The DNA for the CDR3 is TGTGCCAGCAGCCAAGCGACAATCCAGACCCAGTACTTC.

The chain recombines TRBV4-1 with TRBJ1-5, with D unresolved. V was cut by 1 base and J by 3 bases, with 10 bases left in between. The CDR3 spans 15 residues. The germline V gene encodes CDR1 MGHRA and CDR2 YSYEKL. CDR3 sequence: CASSQGWADNQPQHF. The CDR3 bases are TGCGCCAGCAGCCAAGGGTGGGCAGACAATCAGCCCCAGCATTTT.

In DNA, the CDR3 is TGTGCCAGCGCGTCGACTACTTTGGCGACCAATGAGCAGTTCTTC. It encodes CASASTTLATNEQFF. The chain is built from TRBV4-2 and TRBJ2-1, with D possibly TRBD2 on 5 matching bases. Germline V CDR1 and CDR2: LGHNA, YNFKEQ. This CDR3 has 15 amino acids. V was shortened by 8 bases and J by 6 bases, with 20 bases between the two germline ends.

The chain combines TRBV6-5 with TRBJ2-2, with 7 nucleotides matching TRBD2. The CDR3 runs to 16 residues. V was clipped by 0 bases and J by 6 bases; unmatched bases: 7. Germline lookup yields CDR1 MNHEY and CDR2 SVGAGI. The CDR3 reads CASSYSGGSQAGELFF. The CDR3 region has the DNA TGTGCCAGCAGTTACTCGGGCGGGAGTCAGGCCGGGGAGCTGTTTTTT.

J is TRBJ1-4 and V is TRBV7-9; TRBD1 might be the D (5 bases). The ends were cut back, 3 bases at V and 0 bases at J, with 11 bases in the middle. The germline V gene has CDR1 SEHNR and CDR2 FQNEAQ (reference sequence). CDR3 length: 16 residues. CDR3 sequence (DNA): TGTGCCAGCAGCTTCGCAGGGAGGGCAACTAATGAAAAACTGTTTTTT. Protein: CASSFAGRATNEKLFF.

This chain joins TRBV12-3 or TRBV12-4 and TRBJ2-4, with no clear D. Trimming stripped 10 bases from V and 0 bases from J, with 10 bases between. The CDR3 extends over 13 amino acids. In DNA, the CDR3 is TGTGCCACCTCACAGCTAGCCAAAAACATTCAGTACTTC. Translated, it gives CATSQLAKNIQYF.

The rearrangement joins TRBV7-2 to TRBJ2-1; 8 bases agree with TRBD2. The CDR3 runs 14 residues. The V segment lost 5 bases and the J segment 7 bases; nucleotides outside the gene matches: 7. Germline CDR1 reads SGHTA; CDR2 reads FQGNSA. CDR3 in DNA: TGTGCCAGCAGCGCTCCGGGACTAGTAAATGAGCAGTTCTTC. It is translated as CASSAPGLVNEQFF. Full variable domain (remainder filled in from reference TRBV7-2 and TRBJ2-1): GAGVSQSPSNKVTEKGKDVELRCDPISGHTALYWYRQSLGQGLEFLIYFQGNSAPDKSGLPSDRFSAERTGGSVSTLTIQRTQQEDSAVYLCASSAPGLVNEQFFGPGTRLTVL.

The CDR3 sequence is CASGLAGGHNEQFF. The DNA of the CDR3 is TGTGCCAGTGGTCTAGCGGGAGGGCACAATGAGCAGTTCTTC. The chain couples TRBV19 to TRBJ2-1; TRBD2 matches 12 bases. The trim removed 8 bases at V and 5 bases at J, leaving 4 bases unmatched. Germline CDR1 LNHDA, CDR2 SQIVND (reference sequence). The CDR3 spans 14 residues.

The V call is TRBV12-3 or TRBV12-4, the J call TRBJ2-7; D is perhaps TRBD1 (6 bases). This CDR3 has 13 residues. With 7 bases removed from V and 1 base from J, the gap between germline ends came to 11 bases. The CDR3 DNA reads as TGTGCCAGCACCCAGGGGACATCCTACGAGCAGTACTTC. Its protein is CASTQGTSYEQYF.

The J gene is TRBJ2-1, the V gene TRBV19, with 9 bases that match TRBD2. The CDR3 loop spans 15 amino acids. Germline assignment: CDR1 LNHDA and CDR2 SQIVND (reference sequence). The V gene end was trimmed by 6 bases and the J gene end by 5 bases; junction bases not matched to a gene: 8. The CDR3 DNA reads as TGTGCCAGTAGCCCAACGAGACTAGCGGACAATGAGCAGTTCTTC. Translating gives CASSPTRLADNEQFF. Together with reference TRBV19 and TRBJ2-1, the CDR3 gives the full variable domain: DGGITQSPKYLFRKEGQNVTLSCEQNLNHDAMYWYRQDPGQGLRLIYYSQIVNDFQKGDIAEGYSVSREKKESFPLTVTSAQKNPTAFYLCASSPTRLADNEQFFGPGTRLTVL.

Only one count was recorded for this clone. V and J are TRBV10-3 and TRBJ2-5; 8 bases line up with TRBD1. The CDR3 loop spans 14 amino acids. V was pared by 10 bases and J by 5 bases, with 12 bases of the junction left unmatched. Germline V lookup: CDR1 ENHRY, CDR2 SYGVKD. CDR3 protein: CATSDRGQGETQYF. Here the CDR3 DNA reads TGTGCCACCTCTGACAGGGGCCAAGGGGAGACCCAGTACTTC.

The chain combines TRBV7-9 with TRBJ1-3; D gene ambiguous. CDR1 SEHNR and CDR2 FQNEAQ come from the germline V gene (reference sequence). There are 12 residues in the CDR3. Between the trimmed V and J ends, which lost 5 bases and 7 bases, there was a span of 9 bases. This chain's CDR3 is CASSQAANTIYF. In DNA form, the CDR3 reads TGTGCCAGCAGCCAAGCGGCGAACACCATATATTTT.

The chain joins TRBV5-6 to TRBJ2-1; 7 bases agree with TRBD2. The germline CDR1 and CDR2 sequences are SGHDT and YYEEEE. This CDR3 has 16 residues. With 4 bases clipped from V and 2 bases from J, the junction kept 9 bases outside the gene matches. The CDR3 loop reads CASSPLTSAPYNEQFF. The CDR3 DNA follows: TGTGCCAGCAGCCCTCTCACTAGCGCGCCCTACAATGAGCAGTTCTTC.

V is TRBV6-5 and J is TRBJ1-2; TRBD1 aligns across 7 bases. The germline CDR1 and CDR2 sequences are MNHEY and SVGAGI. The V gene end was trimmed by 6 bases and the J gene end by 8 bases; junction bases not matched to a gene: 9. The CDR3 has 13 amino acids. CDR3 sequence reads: CASSQTQGRGYTF. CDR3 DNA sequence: TGTGCCAGCAGCCAGACACAGGGGCGGGGCTACACCTTC.

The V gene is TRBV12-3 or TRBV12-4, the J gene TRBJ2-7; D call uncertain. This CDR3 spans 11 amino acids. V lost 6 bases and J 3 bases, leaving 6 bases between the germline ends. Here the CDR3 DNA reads TGTGCCAGCAGCCCGGGCTACGAGCAGTACTTC. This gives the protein CASSPGYEQYF.

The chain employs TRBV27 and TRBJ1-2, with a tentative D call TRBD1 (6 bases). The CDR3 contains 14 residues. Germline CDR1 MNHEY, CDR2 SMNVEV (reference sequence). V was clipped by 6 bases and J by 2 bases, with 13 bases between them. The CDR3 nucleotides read TGTGCCAGCAGCTCCCTGGGGACAAACTATGGCTACACCTTC. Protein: CASSSLGTNYGYTF.

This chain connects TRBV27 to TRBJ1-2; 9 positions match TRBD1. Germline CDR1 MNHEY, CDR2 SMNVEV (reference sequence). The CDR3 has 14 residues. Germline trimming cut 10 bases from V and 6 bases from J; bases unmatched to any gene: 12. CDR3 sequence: CATSRQQGADGYTF. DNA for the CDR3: TGTGCCACCTCCCGCCAACAGGGGGCGGATGGCTACACCTTC.

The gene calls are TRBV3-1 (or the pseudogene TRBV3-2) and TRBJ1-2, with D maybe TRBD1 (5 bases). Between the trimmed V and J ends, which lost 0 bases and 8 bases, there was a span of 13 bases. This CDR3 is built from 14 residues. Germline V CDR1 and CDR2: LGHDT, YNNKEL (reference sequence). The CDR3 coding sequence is TGTGCCAGCAGCCAAGATCTAGGGGCAGCCGGCTACACCTTC. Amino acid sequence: CASSQDLGAAGYTF.

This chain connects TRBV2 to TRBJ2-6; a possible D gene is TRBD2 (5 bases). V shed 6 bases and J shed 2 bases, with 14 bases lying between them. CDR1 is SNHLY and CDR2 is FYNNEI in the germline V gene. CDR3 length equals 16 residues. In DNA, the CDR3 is TGTGCCAGCAGGGAATCAGCGGCGGCTGGGGCCAACGTCCTGACTTTC. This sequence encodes CASRESAAAGANVLTF.

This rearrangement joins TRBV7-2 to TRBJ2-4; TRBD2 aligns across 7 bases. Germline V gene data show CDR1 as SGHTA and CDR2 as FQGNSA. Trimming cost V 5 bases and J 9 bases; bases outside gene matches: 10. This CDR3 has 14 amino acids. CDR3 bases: TGTGCCAGCAGCGGGGGGGGAGCGAGCGTCATTCAGTACTTC. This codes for CASSGGGASVIQYF.

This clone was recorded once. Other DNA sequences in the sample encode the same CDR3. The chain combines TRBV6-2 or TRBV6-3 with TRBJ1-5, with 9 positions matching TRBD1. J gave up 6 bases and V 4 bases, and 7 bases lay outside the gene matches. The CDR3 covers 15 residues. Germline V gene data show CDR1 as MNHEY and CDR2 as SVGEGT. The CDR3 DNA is TGTGCCAGCAGTTCCCCGGACAGGGGATTTCAGCCCCAGCATTTT. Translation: CASSSPDRGFQPQHF.